The clone carrying this T cell receptor beta chain was recorded many times. Its cognate antigen is unknown. These data come from a study of spatial heterogeneity in lung cancer. Whole-study context: A T cell module score from matched bulk RNA-seq correlated strongly with TCR transcript counts in tumor regions. General study findings and limits: How many expanded intratumoral alpha and beta TCRs were present tracked the tumor mutation count, which was a count of nonsynonymous mutations.

The time point denotes: sample taken at primary tumor resection. Patients with untreated early-stage non-small cell lung cancer, numbering 72, were the donors. Frozen PBMC, nontumor lung or tumor provided whole RNA, which was sequenced unsorted. The length of the CDR3 is 17 residues. V dropped 6 bases and J dropped 0; count of bases not matched to a gene: 7. From germline, CDR1 is SNHLY and CDR2 FYNNEI. TCRdb re-analysed the 5' RACE reads in MiXCR, keeping a single row per CDR3 protein. Of approximately 94,000 distinct CDR3 sequences in the sample, nearly 4.5% are singletons; the top ten hold over 20%.

This sequence joins TRBV2 and TRBJ2-1, with TRBD2 identical over 11 bases. Material: lung tumor tissue, obtained at surgery. The source is a male donor with early-stage non-small cell lung cancer. CDR3 residues: CASRSTSGSFSYNEQFF. The CDR3 DNA is TGTGCCAGCAGGTCTACTAGCGGGAGTTTCTCCTACAATGAGCAGTTCTTC.